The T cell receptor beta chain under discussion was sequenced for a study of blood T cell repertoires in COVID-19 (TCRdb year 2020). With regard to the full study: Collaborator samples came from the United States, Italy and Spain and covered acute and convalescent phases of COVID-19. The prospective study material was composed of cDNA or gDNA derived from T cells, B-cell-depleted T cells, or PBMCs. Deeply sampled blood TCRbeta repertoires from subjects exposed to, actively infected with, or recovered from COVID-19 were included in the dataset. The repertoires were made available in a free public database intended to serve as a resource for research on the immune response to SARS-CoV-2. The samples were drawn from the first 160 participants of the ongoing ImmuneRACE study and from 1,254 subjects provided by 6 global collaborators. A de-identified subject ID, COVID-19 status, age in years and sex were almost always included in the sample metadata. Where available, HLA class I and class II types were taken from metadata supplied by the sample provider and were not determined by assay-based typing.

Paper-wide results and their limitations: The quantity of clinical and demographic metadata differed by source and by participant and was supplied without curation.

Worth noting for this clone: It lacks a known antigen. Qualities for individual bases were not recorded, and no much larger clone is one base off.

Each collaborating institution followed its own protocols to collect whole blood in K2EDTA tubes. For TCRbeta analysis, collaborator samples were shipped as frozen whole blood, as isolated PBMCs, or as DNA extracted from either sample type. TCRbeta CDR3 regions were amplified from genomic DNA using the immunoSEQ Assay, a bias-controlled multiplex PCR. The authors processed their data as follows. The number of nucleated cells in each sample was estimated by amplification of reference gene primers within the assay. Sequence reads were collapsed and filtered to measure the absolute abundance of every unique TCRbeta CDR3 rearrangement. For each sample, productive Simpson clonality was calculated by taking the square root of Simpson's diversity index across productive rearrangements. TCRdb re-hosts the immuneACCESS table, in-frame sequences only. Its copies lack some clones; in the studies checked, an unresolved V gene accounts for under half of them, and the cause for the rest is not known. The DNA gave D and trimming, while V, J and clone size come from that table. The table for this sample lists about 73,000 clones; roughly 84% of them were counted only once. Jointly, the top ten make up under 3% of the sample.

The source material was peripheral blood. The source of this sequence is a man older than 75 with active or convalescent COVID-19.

The CDR3 protein: CASSLYRGGNYGYTF. The DNA sequence reads TGTGCCAGCAGCTTATACAGGGGCGGAAACTATGGCTACACCTTC. This sequence uses TRBV7-6 and TRBJ1-2; TRBD1 agrees with 7 junctional bases. CDR1 is given as SGHVS and CDR2 as FNYEAQ, both from the germline V gene. Ends trimmed: V by 2 bases, J by 2 bases; bases unmatched to a gene: 5. From the cysteine up to the phenylalanine, the CDR3 has a length of 15 residues. Only the CDR3 DNA stays, 45 bases, in frame from base 1. Joined to the reference TRBV7-6 and TRBJ1-2 proteins, this CDR3 gives the full variable domain: GAGVSQSPRYKVTKRGQDVALRCDPISGHVSLYWYRQALGQGPEFLTYFNYEAQQDKSGLPNDRFSAERPEGSISTLTIQRTEQRDSAMYRCASSLYRGGNYGYTFGSGTRLTVV.